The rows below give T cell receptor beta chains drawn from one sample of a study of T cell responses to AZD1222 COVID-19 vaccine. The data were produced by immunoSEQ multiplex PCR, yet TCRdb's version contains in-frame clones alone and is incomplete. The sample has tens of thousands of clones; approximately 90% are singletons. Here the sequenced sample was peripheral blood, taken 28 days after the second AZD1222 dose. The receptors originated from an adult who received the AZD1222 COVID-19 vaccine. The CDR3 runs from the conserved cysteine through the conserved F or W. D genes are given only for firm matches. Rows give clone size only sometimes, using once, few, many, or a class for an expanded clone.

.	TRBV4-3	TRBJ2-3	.	CASSQELEGAGTDTQYF	TGCGCCAGCAGCCAAGAATTGGAGGGGGCCGGAACAGATACGCAGTATTTT
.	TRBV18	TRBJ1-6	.	CASSQSGSYSNSPLHF	TGTGCCAGCTCACAATCAGGGTCCTACAGTAATTCACCCCTCCACTTT
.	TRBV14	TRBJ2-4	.	CASSPVGVRAKNIQYF	TGTGCCAGCAGCCCGGTAGGGGTTCGAGCCAAAAACATTCAGTACTTC
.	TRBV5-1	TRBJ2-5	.	CASSSNQETQYF	TGCGCCAGCAGCTCGAACCAAGAGACCCAGTACTTC
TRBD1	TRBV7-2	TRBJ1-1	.	CASSLYRQGEAFF	TGTGCCAGCAGCTTGTACCGACAGGGTGAAGCTTTCTTT
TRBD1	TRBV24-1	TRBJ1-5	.	CATSGAPDQGGGPQHF	TGTGCCACCAGTGGAGCCCCCGATCAGGGGGGAGGACCCCAGCATTTT
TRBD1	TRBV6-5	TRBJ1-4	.	CASRDSGNEKLFF	TGTGCCAGCCGGGACAGTGGCAATGAAAAACTGTTTTTT
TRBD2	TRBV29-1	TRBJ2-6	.	CSVPTSGGGPGANVLTF	TGCAGCGTCCCTACTAGCGGGGGGGGCCCTGGGGCCAACGTCCTGACTTTC
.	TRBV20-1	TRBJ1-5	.	CSASRQDLSNQPQHF	TGCAGTGCTAGTAGGCAAGACCTTAGCAATCAGCCCCAGCATTTT
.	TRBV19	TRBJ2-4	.	CASSSAVGGGTKNIQYF	TGTGCCAGTAGTTCAGCCGTTGGCGGTGGGACCAAAAACATTCAGTACTTC
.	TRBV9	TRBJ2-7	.	CASSVGGAGSYEQYF	TGTGCCAGCAGCGTAGGAGGGGCAGGAAGCTACGAGCAGTACTTC
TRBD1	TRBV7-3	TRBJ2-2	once	CASSPRPDRGSIGELFF	TGTGCCAGCAGCCCACGCCCCGACAGGGGTAGTATCGGGGAGCTGTTTTTT
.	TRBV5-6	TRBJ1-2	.	CASSLNQGPYGYTF	TGTGCCAGCAGCTTGAATCAGGGGCCCTATGGCTACACCTTC
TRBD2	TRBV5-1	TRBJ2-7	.	CASSFGGWDEQYF	TGCGCCAGCAGCTTCGGGGGGTGGGACGAGCAGTACTTC
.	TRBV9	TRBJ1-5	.	CASSVVEQPQHF	TGTGCCAGCAGCGTAGTTGAGCAGCCCCAGCATTTT
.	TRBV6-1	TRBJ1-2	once	CASSEGLNGPTTNYGYTF	TGTGCCAGCAGTGAAGGGCTTAATGGGCCTACAACTAACTATGGCTACACCTTC